This T cell receptor (beta chain) is from a study of blood T cell repertoires in COVID-19. Generated by immunoSEQ multiplex PCR, the TCRdb table keeps only in-frame clones and is missing some. Of approximately 7,600 clones in the sample, over 80% were seen once. This CDR3 comprises 12 residues. Trimming shortened V by 2 bases and J by 6 bases, and 10 bases separated the two germline ends. Germline CDR1 reads GTSNPN; CDR2 reads SVGIG (reference sequence). The chain employs TRBV30 and TRBJ1-1, with a possible D match to TRBD1 (5 bases). The material sequenced was peripheral blood. The source of this sequence is a human donor in a cohort sampled during active COVID-19. CDR3 nucleotides: TGTGCCTGGAGTTGGGGGAGGGCTGAAGCTTTCTTT. Residues: CAWSWGRAEAFF.